This T cell receptor beta chain was sequenced in a study of blood T cell repertoires in COVID-19. Turning to the study itself: T cells, B-cell-depleted T cells, or PBMCs provided the cDNA or gDNA that served as material.

The V gene end was trimmed by 5 bases and the J gene end by 4 bases; junction bases not matched to a gene: 8. This CDR3 comprises 15 residues. Germline CDR1 SGHAT, CDR2 FQNNGV. In the original workflow: Quantification of nucleated cells was approximated via reference gene primer amplification. Assay used: immunoSEQ multiplex PCR; TCRdb lists only in-frame clones, some missing. The V and J calls and the clone size are those of that table, but D and trimming were determined from the DNA. The data hold 88,000 or so clones, with around 88% observed a single time. The receptor's source is a man aged 55 to 70 with acute or convalescent COVID-19. The specimen was peripheral blood. This chain uses TRBV11-2 with TRBJ1-2; 9 bases line up with TRBD1. CDR3 DNA sequence: TGTGCCAGCAGCCACCCCCGGGACAGGGTCTATGGCTACACCTTC. It is translated as CASSHPRDRVYGYTF.